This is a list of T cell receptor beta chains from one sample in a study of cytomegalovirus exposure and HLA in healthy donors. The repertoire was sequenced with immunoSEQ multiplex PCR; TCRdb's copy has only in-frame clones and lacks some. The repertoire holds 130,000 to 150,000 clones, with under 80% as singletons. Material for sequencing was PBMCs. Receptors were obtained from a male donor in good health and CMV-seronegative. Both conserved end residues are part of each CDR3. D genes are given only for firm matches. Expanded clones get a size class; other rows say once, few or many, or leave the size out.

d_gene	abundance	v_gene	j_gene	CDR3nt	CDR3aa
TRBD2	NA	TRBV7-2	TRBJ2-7	TGTGCCAGCAGCCGAGACCCTAGCGGGGGACTTCTCCCCGAGCAGTACTTC	CASSRDPSGGLLPEQYF
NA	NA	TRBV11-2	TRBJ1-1	TGTGCCAGCAGCTACGGACAGATGAACACTGAAGCTTTCTTT	CASSYGQMNTEAFF
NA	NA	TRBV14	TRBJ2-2	TGTGCCAGCAGCCAAGATGGCCTAGCCAAAACCACCGGGGAGCTGTTTTTT	CASSQDGLAKTTGELFF
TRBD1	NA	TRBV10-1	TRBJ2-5	TGCGCCAGCTCCGGCAGGGGGAACTTAGAGACCCAGTACTTC	CASSGRGNLETQYF
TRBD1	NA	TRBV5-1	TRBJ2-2	TGCGCCAGCAGCCGCCAGGGGGCGACCGGGGAGCTGTTTTTT	CASSRQGATGELFF
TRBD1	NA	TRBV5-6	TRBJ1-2	TGTGCCAGCAGCTCGACCGGGACAGCTAACTATGGCTACACCTTC	CASSSTGTANYGYTF
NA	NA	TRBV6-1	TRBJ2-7	TGTGCCAGCAGTGAGCTATACGAGCAGTACTTC	CASSELYEQYF
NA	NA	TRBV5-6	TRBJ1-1	TGTGCCAGCAGCTCCCGCTCAGGGGCCAAACGAACAAGTGAAGCTTTCTTT	CASSSRSGAKRTSEAFF
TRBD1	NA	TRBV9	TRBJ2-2	TGTGCCAGCAGCGCCTCACAGGGGACCGGGGAGCTGTTTTTT	CASSASQGTGELFF
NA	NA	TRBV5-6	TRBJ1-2	TGTGCCAGCAACACTCAGGGGAAGGACCTTGGCTACACCTTC	CASNTQGKDLGYTF
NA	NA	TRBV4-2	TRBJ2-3	TGTGCCAGCAGCCAAGAACTAAATGCGGGAAGCCTCACAGATACGCAGTATTTT	CASSQELNAGSLTDTQYF
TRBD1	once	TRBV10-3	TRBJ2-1	TGTGCCATCAGAGATGACAGGGCTGGCAATGAGCAGTTCTTC	CAIRDDRAGNEQFF
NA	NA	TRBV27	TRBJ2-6	TGTGCCAGCAGGGACTTCTACTCTGGGGCCAACGTCCTGACTTTC	CASRDFYSGANVLTF
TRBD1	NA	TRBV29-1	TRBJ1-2	TGCAGTGGGGACAGAAAGGACTATGGCTACCCCTTC	CSGDRKDYGYPF
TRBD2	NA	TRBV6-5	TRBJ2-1	TGTGCCAGCATCCGGGGGGGTGGTGGTGAGCAGTTCTTC	CASIRGGGGEQFF
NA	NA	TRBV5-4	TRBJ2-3	TGTGCCAGCAGCTTGGTACCCAGGGGTGTTACAGATACGCAGTATTTT	CASSLVPRGVTDTQYF
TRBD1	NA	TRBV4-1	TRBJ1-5	TGCGCCAGCAGCCAAGTGTTCCTACAGGGGTTGCCCCAGCATTTT	CASSQVFLQGLPQHF
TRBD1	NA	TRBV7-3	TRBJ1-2	TGTGCCAGCAGCCCTCTTCCGGGACAGAATACTGGCTACACCTTC	CASSPLPGQNTGYTF
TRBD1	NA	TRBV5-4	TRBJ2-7	TGTGCCAGCAGCCCGGACAGGTCCAGCTCCTACGAGCAGTACTTC	CASSPDRSSSYEQYF
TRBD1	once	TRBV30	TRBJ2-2	TGTGCCGAATCCCGACAGGGTATGAACACCGGGGAGCTGTTTTTT	CAESRQGMNTGELFF